This TCR beta chain was retrieved from a study of cytomegalovirus exposure and HLA in healthy donors. The PCR made use of 60 Vbeta and 13 Jbeta primers. TCRdb's copy holds only in-frame clones and misses some; the assay was immunoSEQ multiplex PCR. The sample shows some 150,000 clones, around 85% of them seen only once. The study's findings and limits: Sequencing likely caused a cluster of highly shared sequence variants.

CDR1 is WNHNN, CDR2 SYGVQD, per germline (reference sequence). Unmatched junction bases numbered 2, after V lost 4 bases and J lost 6 bases. The length of the CDR3 is 13 residues. Concerning this clone itself: What it binds is not known.

Donors had nominal health at sampling but likely had unrecorded immune exposures. V and J are TRBV10-1 and TRBJ2-7, with TRBD1 identical over 11 bases. Source material: PBMCs. This clonotype was sampled from a woman aged 25-40 years in good health and CMV-seronegative. The CDR3 DNA sequence: TGCGCCAGCAGTGGCGGACAGGGGGCCGAGCAGTACTTC. Translation gives CASSGGQGAEQYF.